The 14 T cell receptor beta chains below all came from one sample that was sequenced in a study of memory CD8 T cells in hepatitis C reinfection. Assay used: immunoSEQ multiplex PCR; TCRdb lists only in-frame clones, some missing. The table records about 46,000 clones, roughly nine tenths of them present only once. Time point denoted: late/post reinfection, 12 to 24 weeks after detection. Sorted cells were sequenced directly ex vivo without any in vitro expansion. The sequenced sample was naive CD8+ T cells sorted from blood. These receptors originate from a man aged 18 to 30 with hepatitis C virus infection.

A single count supports this clone. The chain carries TRBV12-2 and TRBJ1-4. TRBV12-2 is marked as a pseudogene. This CDR3 spans 18 amino acids. The DNA of the CDR3 is TGTGCAAGTCGCTTACCTTCCTACTATCCAGCAACTAATGAAAAACTGTTTTTT. Amino acid sequence: CASRLPSYYPATNEKLFF.

V usage is TRBV2 and J usage is TRBJ1-1, with 7 positions matching TRBD1. Germline CDR1 SNHLY, CDR2 FYNNEI. The V gene end was trimmed by 2 bases and the J gene end by 8 bases; junction bases not matched to a gene: 5. The CDR3 covers 13 residues. This CDR3 reads CASSETRGQEAFF. CDR3 sequence (DNA): TGTGCCAGCAGTGAAACCAGGGGACAGGAAGCTTTCTTT.

The CDR3 sequence: CASSPRTAYQETQYF. As DNA, the CDR3 is TGTGCCAGCAGCCCGCGGACAGCGTACCAAGAGACCCAGTACTTC. This chain connects TRBV7-9 to TRBJ2-5; the D gene is possibly TRBD1 (6 bases). The V and J ends lost 5 bases and 0 bases respectively, with 13 bases between them. There are 15 residues in the CDR3. Germline CDR1 is SEHNR and CDR2 is FQNEAQ (reference sequence).

This clone was seen just once. The gene calls are TRBV5-1 and TRBJ2-2, with D perhaps matching TRBD2 (6 bases). CDR1 and CDR2 from the germline V gene are SGHRS and YFSETQ. V lost 0 bases and J lost 6, with 18 bases in between. This CDR3 has 17 residues. Written as DNA, the CDR3 is TGCGCCAGCAGCTTGGATTACGGGGGAGGTAACCCCGGGGAGCTGTTTTTT. Encoded protein: CASSLDYGGGNPGELFF.

The chain carries TRBV11-3 and TRBJ2-7; TRBD2 aligns across 11 bases. Losses at the gene ends were 5 bases for V and 3 bases for J; bases not matched to a gene: 6. There are 15 residues in the CDR3. Germline V CDR1 and CDR2: SGHNT, YENEEA. The CDR3: CASSQGTSGSYEQYF. DNA of the CDR3: TGTGCCAGCAGCCAGGGAACTAGCGGGAGCTACGAGCAGTACTTC.

The chain links TRBV27 to TRBJ2-7; TRBD2 matches 10 bases. The CDR3 contains 14 residues. With V trimmed by 5 bases and J by 6 bases, 7 bases remained unmatched. Germline-derived CDR1 and CDR2 are MNHEY and SMNVEV (reference sequence). As DNA, the CDR3 is TGTGCCAGCAGTCCCGGGACTAGCGTGTTCGAGCAGTACTTC. Protein product: CASSPGTSVFEQYF.

The chain recombines TRBV27 with TRBJ2-2; TRBD1 matches 7 bases. With 2 bases clipped from V and 5 bases from J, the junction kept 2 bases outside the gene matches. This CDR3 has 14 residues. The germline V gene has CDR1 MNHEY and CDR2 SMNVEV (reference sequence). This CDR3 reads CASSLTGETGELFF. CDR3 nucleotides: TGTGCCAGCAGTTTAACAGGGGAGACCGGGGAGCTGTTTTTT.

This chain connects TRBV7-8 to TRBJ2-6, with D possibly being TRBD2 (7 bases). The CDR3 runs 19 residues. The germline V gene encodes CDR1 SGHVS and CDR2 FQNEAQ. The V and J ends lost 5 bases and 3 bases respectively, with 23 bases between them. CDR3 nucleotide sequence: TGTGCCAGCAGCCCGGATGTGGGGGGGGCAGAATTTGGGGCCAACGTCCTGACTTTC. Translating it yields CASSPDVGGAEFGANVLTF.

This clone was observed a single time. The chain joins TRBV9 to TRBJ2-2, with D perhaps matching TRBD2 (5 bases). Germline V gene lookup returns CDR1 SGDLS and CDR2 YYNGEE. Trimming took 4 bases from V and 4 from J, leaving 11 bases between them. This CDR3 has 14 residues. The CDR3 is CASSLSGSTGELFF. The CDR3 DNA reads TGTGCCAGCAGCTTGAGCGGAAGCACCGGGGAGCTGTTTTTT.

The chain carries TRBV7-2 and TRBJ1-2, with TRBD1 as a possible D gene (6 bases). This CDR3 is 13 amino acids long. In germline, CDR1 is SGHTA, CDR2 FQGNSA. Deletions cut 1 base from V and 6 bases from J, with 9 bases between. CDR3 DNA sequence: TGTGCCAGCAGCTTAGTCCAGGGGAATGGCTACACCTTC. Its protein is CASSLVQGNGYTF.

The gene calls are TRBV10-2 and TRBJ1-2; TRBD1 agrees at 10 bases. Germline assignment: CDR1 WSHSY and CDR2 SAAADI. This CDR3 has 14 residues. Trimming at V came to 4 bases and at J to 4 bases, leaving 3 bases not matched to a gene. CDR3: CASSVGQGPYGYTF. As DNA, the CDR3 is TGCGCCAGCAGTGTGGGACAGGGGCCCTATGGCTACACCTTC.

This clone has just one count. V gene TRBV7-8 combines with J gene TRBJ2-3; maybe TRBD1 (5 bases). This CDR3 is 16 amino acids long. Per the germline V gene, CDR1 is SGHVS and CDR2 is FQNEAQ. Trimming removed 0 bases at V and 4 bases at J, with 14 bases between. The CDR3 here is CASSLASGAASDTQYF. The CDR3, as DNA: TGTGCCAGCAGCTTAGCGTCTGGGGCCGCCTCAGATACGCAGTATTTT.

The J gene is TRBJ2-3, the V gene TRBV10-3, with 7 bases identical to TRBD2. V gave up 10 bases and J gave up 6 bases; unmatched junction bases: 25. CDR1 is ENHRY and CDR2 is SYGVKD in the germline V gene. The CDR3 loop spans 18 amino acids. The CDR3 is CATKDQDLAGPLGDTQYF. For the CDR3, the DNA is TGTGCCACCAAAGACCAGGACTTAGCGGGTCCTCTGGGGGATACGCAGTATTTT.

This chain uses TRBV25-1 with TRBJ2-5; 11 bases match TRBD2. The CDR3 has 16 residues. Per the germline V gene, CDR1 is MGHDK and CDR2 is SYGVNS. The V gene end was trimmed by 2 bases and the J gene end by 4 bases; junction bases not matched to a gene: 6. The CDR3 reads CASSEVGSGGGETQYF. CDR3 in DNA: TGTGCCAGCAGTGAAGTGGGTAGCGGGGGGGGAGAGACCCAGTACTTC.